Presented here are 8 T cell receptor beta chains from one specimen sequenced in a study of CD8+ T cells in alopecia areata. TCR sequencing used cDNA made by reverse transcription of extracted RNA. Generated by immunoSEQ multiplex PCR, the TCRdb table keeps only in-frame clones and is missing some. The repertoire holds about 150,000 clones, with about 89% as singletons. The sample in question was CD8+ T cells sorted from blood, obtained at week 0. The receptor source for this set is a human donor with alopecia areata.

The chain carries TRBV6-1 and TRBJ2-3; 9 positions agree with TRBD2. Germline V gives CDR1 MNHNS, CDR2 SASEGT. The CDR3 extends over 16 amino acids. The V segment lost 0 bases and the J segment 2 bases; nucleotides outside the gene matches: 3. The CDR3 DNA sequence: TGTGCCAGCAGTGAAGCTGGCGGGGGGGCCACAGATACGCAGTATTTT. Translated: CASSEAGGGATDTQYF.

The rearrangement uses TRBV7-2 and TRBJ2-7; 9 nucleotides align to TRBD2. With 1 base clipped from V and 3 bases from J, the junction kept 4 bases outside the gene matches. The CDR3 runs to 15 residues. CDR1 and CDR2 from the germline V gene are SGHTA and FQGNSA. CDR3 sequence (DNA): TGTGCCAGCAGCTTAGAGGTGACTAGCGGCTACGAGCAGTACTTC. Amino acids: CASSLEVTSGYEQYF.

The rearrangement links TRBV10-3 to TRBJ2-3; 10 positions agree with TRBD2. The CDR3 length is 16 residues. Germline V gene lookup returns CDR1 ENHRY and CDR2 SYGVKD. Unmatched junction bases numbered 2, after V lost 2 bases and J lost 0 bases. The CDR3 nucleotides are TGTGCCATCAGTGAGCCGACTAGCGGGAGCACAGATACGCAGTATTTT. Protein sequence: CAISEPTSGSTDTQYF.

CDR3 amino acids: CASSLGQSYEQYF. In DNA, the CDR3 is TGTGCCAGCAGCTTGGGACAGAGCTACGAGCAGTACTTC. The chain is built from TRBV5-6 and TRBJ2-5; tentative D call: TRBD1 (5 bases). The tail of the sequence fits TRBJ2-7 better, so the J call may be wrong. The germline CDR1 and CDR2 sequences are SGHDT and YYEEEE. The CDR3 extends over 13 amino acids.

This clone was seen only a few times. The chain links TRBV29-1 to TRBJ2-5; D unresolved. CDR1 and CDR2 from the germline V gene are SQVTM and ANQGSEA. This CDR3 comprises 12 residues. The V end lost 4 bases, the J end lost 3 bases, and 9 bases lay between the germline ends. The CDR3 loop is CSVGRVEETQYF. CDR3 DNA: TGCAGCGTTGGTCGGGTTGAAGAGACCCAGTACTTC.

CDR3 amino acids: CASSNFDQLNEQFF. CDR3 nucleotides: TGTGCCAGCAGTAATTTCGACCAACTCAATGAGCAGTTCTTC. The V call is TRBV7-9, the J call TRBJ2-1, with D uncertain. The CDR3 is made up of 14 amino acids. V lost 6 bases and J 6 bases, leaving 15 bases between the germline ends. Germline CDR1 is SEHNR and CDR2 is FQNEAQ (reference sequence).

The V and J genes are TRBV11-2 and TRBJ1-4; no definite D call. Deletions cut 5 bases from V and 0 bases from J, with 16 bases between. Germline V CDR1 and CDR2: SGHAT, FQNNGV. This CDR3 is 17 amino acids long. CDR3 region: CASSTNGGVSTNEKLFF. The CDR3 DNA follows: TGTGCCAGCAGCACAAATGGCGGGGTCTCAACTAATGAAAAACTGTTTTTT.

This sequence joins TRBV5-5 and TRBJ2-7; 8 bases are a match to TRBD1. This CDR3 comprises 13 residues. V lost 4 bases and J lost 5; bases outside the gene matches: 5. The V gene's germline CDR1 is SGHKS and CDR2 YYEKEE (reference sequence). CDR3 sequence: CASSIPGQDEQYF. The DNA of the CDR3 is TGTGCCAGCAGCATACCGGGACAGGACGAGCAGTACTTC.